The text below deals with one T cell receptor beta chain. The source of the sample is a study of a mutant IDH1 vaccine in newly diagnosed glioma. As for the study in general: Treated patients had a mean age of around 39 years and a sex split that was roughly 60% male and roughly 38% female. Standard pretreatment was either radiotherapy, temozolomide, or, for most, radiochemotherapy with temozolomide.

Time point indicated: baseline, week 1 (first vaccination visit). Regarding treatment: pre-vaccination baseline after standard-of-care therapy. Here immunoSEQ multiplex PCR was the method, and the copy in TCRdb shows in-frame clones only, minus some. The sample contains 45,000 to 65,000 clones, 70% to 90% of which appear only once. V dropped 1 base and J dropped 1; count of bases not matched to a gene: 5. The length of the CDR3 is 16 residues. CDR1 and CDR2 from the germline V gene are LGHNA and YSLEER. The receptor was derived from a man in his late teens or twenties with glioma. The chain couples TRBV4-3 to TRBJ1-2; TRBD1 matches at 8 bases. This material consisted of PBMCs, taken from a glioma patient treated with radiotherapy, temozolomide or both. This CDR3 is CASSQARDRINYGYTF. The CDR3 coding sequence is TGCGCCAGCAGCCAAGCCCGGGACAGGATTAACTATGGCTACACCTTC.